These T cell receptor beta chains were read from a single sample in a study of T cell repertoires in cytomegalovirus infection. From the reads, TCRdb called clonotypes with MiXCR, one entry per CDR3 protein. This sample has about 490,000 distinct CDR3 sequences, with approximately 15% found just once. The source material was CD8+ T cells from PBMCs. These receptors were taken from a human donor in good health (CMV status not recorded). Some clones in this sample may be carry-over from other donors' samples. The CDR3 runs from the conserved cysteine through the conserved F or W. D genes are given only for firm matches. A clone size is listed for some rows: how often the clone was seen (once, few, many), or a class if it is expanded.

d_gene: TRBD1
abundance: .
v_gene: TRBV28
j_gene: TRBJ1-2
CDR3aa: CASRTGQDNYGYTF
CDR3nt: TGTGCCAGCAGGACGGGACAGGACAACTATGGCTACACCTTC

d_gene: .
abundance: few
v_gene: TRBV7-9
j_gene: TRBJ1-2
CDR3aa: CASSLGGSGGYTF
CDR3nt: TGTGCCAGCAGCTTAGGAGGGTCGGGAGGCTACACCTTC

d_gene: .
abundance: .
v_gene: TRBV6-5
j_gene: TRBJ2-1
CDR3aa: CASSRDHYNEQFF
CDR3nt: TGTGCCAGCAGTAGGGACCACTACAATGAGCAGTTCTTC

d_gene: TRBD1
abundance: .
v_gene: TRBV7-9
j_gene: TRBJ1-2
CDR3aa: CASSLLHDRGFPPF
CDR3nt: TGTGCCAGCAGCTTATTACATGACAGGGGTTTCCCTCCCTTC

d_gene: .
abundance: many
v_gene: TRBV7-9
j_gene: TRBJ2-2
CDR3aa: CASSLPRTSNTGELFF
CDR3nt: TGTGCCAGCAGCCTCCCTAGGACATCGAACACCGGGGAGCTGTTTTTT

d_gene: .
abundance: .
v_gene: TRBV12-3/TRBV12-4
j_gene: TRBJ2-1
CDR3aa: CASSLSLGEDEQFF
CDR3nt: TGTGCCAGCAGTTTAAGTCTCGGTGAGGATGAGCAGTTCTTC

d_gene: .
abundance: many
v_gene: TRBV15
j_gene: TRBJ2-7
CDR3aa: CATSSTYGLSGYEQYF
CDR3nt: TGTGCCACCAGCAGTACTTATGGACTTTCCGGGTACGAGCAGTACTTC

d_gene: TRBD2
abundance: many
v_gene: TRBV29-1
j_gene: TRBJ2-7
CDR3aa: CSVGSTSVFPYEQYF
CDR3nt: TGCAGCGTCGGTTCGACTAGCGTGTTTCCCTACGAGCAGTACTTC

d_gene: .
abundance: .
v_gene: TRBV7-9
j_gene: TRBJ1-4
CDR3aa: CASSRTLGDSTNEKLFF
CDR3nt: TGTGCCAGCAGCCGAACCCTAGGGGATTCAACTAATGAAAAACTGTTTTTT

d_gene: .
abundance: many
v_gene: TRBV7-6
j_gene: TRBJ2-7
CDR3aa: CASSFGFTYEQYF
CDR3nt: TGTGCCAGCAGCTTCGGATTCACCTACGAGCAGTACTTC

d_gene: TRBD1
abundance: .
v_gene: TRBV20-1
j_gene: TRBJ1-3
CDR3aa: CSAPNDREPGNTIYF
CDR3nt: TGCAGTGCTCCTAACGACAGGGAGCCTGGAAACACCATATATTTT

d_gene: .
abundance: .
v_gene: TRBV3-1
j_gene: TRBJ1-1
CDR3aa: CASSQSLGQLNTVAFF
CDR3nt: TGTGCCAGCAGCCAATCGCTCGGACAGCTGAACACTGTAGCTTTCTTT

d_gene: .
abundance: .
v_gene: TRBV15
j_gene: TRBJ2-1
CDR3aa: CATSRVPSGSYNEQFF
CDR3nt: TGTGCCACCAGCAGAGTCCCCAGCGGCTCCTACAATGAGCAGTTCTTC

d_gene: .
abundance: few
v_gene: TRBV2
j_gene: TRBJ1-5
CDR3aa: CASSEPGLEPQHF
CDR3nt: TGTGCCAGCAGTGAACCAGGGCTGGAGCCCCAGCATTTT

d_gene: TRBD2
abundance: few
v_gene: TRBV19
j_gene: TRBJ2-5
CDR3aa: CASSPAGGLQETQYF
CDR3nt: TGTGCCAGTAGTCCAGCGGGGGGGCTTCAAGAGACCCAGTACTTC

d_gene: .
abundance: few
v_gene: TRBV19
j_gene: TRBJ2-3
CDR3aa: CASSIGTPLGTDTQYF
CDR3nt: TGTGCCAGTAGTATAGGGACACCATTGGGTACAGATACGCAGTATTTT

d_gene: .
abundance: few
v_gene: TRBV5-6
j_gene: TRBJ1-2
CDR3aa: CASLQGGNGYTF
CDR3nt: TGTGCCAGCTTACAGGGTGGTAATGGCTACACCTTC

d_gene: TRBD2
abundance: .
v_gene: TRBV27
j_gene: TRBJ2-1
CDR3aa: CASSLAGGRYNEQFF
CDR3nt: TGTGCCAGCAGTTTAGCGGGGGGACGCTACAATGAGCAGTTCTTC

d_gene: .
abundance: many
v_gene: TRBV28
j_gene: TRBJ2-5
CDR3aa: CASSFYPARGQETQYF
CDR3nt: TGTGCCAGCAGTTTCTACCCGGCGCGAGGCCAAGAGACCCAGTACTTC

d_gene: TRBD2
abundance: many
v_gene: TRBV7-7
j_gene: TRBJ2-1
CDR3aa: CASSRLAVSSYNEQFF
CDR3nt: TGTGCTAGCAGCCGACTAGCGGTTAGCTCCTACAATGAGCAGTTCTTC

d_gene: TRBD2
abundance: .
v_gene: TRBV5-1
j_gene: TRBJ2-4
CDR3aa: CASRADGTITNIQYF
CDR3nt: TGCGCCAGCAGGGCCGACGGGACTATTACAAACATTCAGTACTTC

d_gene: .
abundance: .
v_gene: TRBV5-1
j_gene: TRBJ2-1
CDR3aa: CASSGRAKLSDEQFF
CDR3nt: TGCGCCAGCAGCGGCCGGGCCAAACTTAGCGATGAGCAGTTCTTC

d_gene: .
abundance: .
v_gene: TRBV20-1
j_gene: TRBJ2-3
CDR3aa: CSAPEYRGTDTQYF
CDR3nt: TGCAGTGCTCCGGAATACAGGGGCACAGATACGCAGTATTTT

d_gene: .
abundance: many
v_gene: TRBV7-7
j_gene: TRBJ2-1
CDR3aa: CASSLDDSSYNEQFF
CDR3nt: TGTGCTAGCAGCTTAGATGACAGTTCCTACAATGAGCAGTTCTTC

d_gene: .
abundance: many
v_gene: TRBV15
j_gene: TRBJ1-5
CDR3aa: CATEEGNQPQHF
CDR3nt: TGTGCCACCGAGGAAGGGAATCAGCCCCAGCATTTT

d_gene: TRBD1
abundance: many
v_gene: TRBV7-6
j_gene: TRBJ2-1
CDR3aa: CASSDRDSFYNEQFF
CDR3nt: TGTGCCAGCAGCGACCGGGACAGCTTCTACAATGAGCAGTTCTTC

d_gene: TRBD2
abundance: few
v_gene: TRBV10-2
j_gene: TRBJ2-3
CDR3aa: CASSLAGSRTDTQYF
CDR3nt: TGCGCCAGCAGTTTAGCGGGAAGTAGGACAGATACGCAGTATTTT

d_gene: .
abundance: many
v_gene: TRBV7-3
j_gene: TRBJ2-5
CDR3aa: CASSSGTLGRQETQYF
CDR3nt: TGTGCCAGCAGCTCCGGGACGTTAGGCCGGCAAGAGACCCAGTACTTC

d_gene: .
abundance: few
v_gene: TRBV11-2
j_gene: TRBJ1-1
CDR3aa: CASSRLEAGGAEAFF
CDR3nt: TGTGCCAGCAGCCGCCTTGAGGCCGGGGGGGCTGAAGCTTTCTTT

d_gene: .
abundance: many
v_gene: TRBV5-1
j_gene: TRBJ1-1
CDR3aa: CASKLGGTEAFF
CDR3nt: TGCGCCAGCAAATTGGGGGGAACTGAAGCTTTCTTT

d_gene: .
abundance: many
v_gene: TRBV7-8
j_gene: TRBJ2-1
CDR3aa: CASRLGGGQFRMFRNEQFF
CDR3nt: TGTGCCAGCAGGTTAGGGGGGGGACAGTTTCGTATGTTTCGCAATGAGCAGTTCTTC

d_gene: .
abundance: .
v_gene: TRBV19
j_gene: TRBJ1-1
CDR3aa: CASSGGSAEAFF
CDR3nt: TGTGCCAGTAGTGGGGGTTCGGCAGAAGCTTTCTTT

d_gene: .
abundance: few
v_gene: TRBV27
j_gene: TRBJ1-5
CDR3aa: CASSSSLSNQPQHF
CDR3nt: TGTGCCAGCAGTTCCTCACTTAGCAATCAGCCCCAGCATTTT

d_gene: TRBD1
abundance: many
v_gene: TRBV7-6
j_gene: TRBJ2-7
CDR3aa: CASSLAGTGERYEQYF
CDR3nt: TGTGCCAGCAGCTTAGCTGGGACAGGGGAACGCTACGAGCAGTACTTC

d_gene: .
abundance: many
v_gene: TRBV7-9
j_gene: TRBJ2-3
CDR3aa: CASSTTGAAGLTDTQYF
CDR3nt: TGTGCCAGCAGCACAACAGGAGCCGCCGGGTTAACAGATACGCAGTATTTT

d_gene: .
abundance: .
v_gene: TRBV3-1
j_gene: TRBJ2-5
CDR3aa: CASSQDWAGGGTQYF
CDR3nt: TGTGCCAGCAGCCAAGATTGGGCCGGAGGGGGGACCCAGTACTTC

d_gene: TRBD1
abundance: .
v_gene: TRBV14
j_gene: TRBJ2-3
CDR3aa: CASSQAPGTGDTDTQYF
CDR3nt: TGTGCCAGCAGCCAAGCTCCCGGGACAGGGGACACAGATACGCAGTATTTT

d_gene: TRBD1
abundance: many
v_gene: TRBV7-9
j_gene: TRBJ1-4
CDR3aa: CASSSRTGGEGEKLFF
CDR3nt: TGTGCCAGCAGCTCCCGGACAGGGGGCGAGGGTGAAAAACTGTTTTTT

d_gene: TRBD2
abundance: many
v_gene: TRBV7-3
j_gene: TRBJ2-5
CDR3aa: CASSFGGGETQYF
CDR3nt: TGTGCCAGCAGCTTTGGCGGGGGTGAGACCCAGTACTTC

d_gene: .
abundance: few
v_gene: TRBV3-1
j_gene: TRBJ2-7
CDR3aa: CASSYKRYSSYEQYF
CDR3nt: TGTGCCAGCAGCTACAAGCGGTACAGCTCCTACGAGCAGTACTTC

d_gene: .
abundance: .
v_gene: TRBV27
j_gene: TRBJ1-5
CDR3aa: CASSSVGQPTNSNQPQHF
CDR3nt: TGTGCCAGCAGTTCGGTCGGTCAGCCAACTAATAGCAATCAGCCCCAGCATTTT

d_gene: TRBD2
abundance: many
v_gene: TRBV27
j_gene: TRBJ2-1
CDR3aa: CASSLMGTSGEQFF
CDR3nt: TGTGCCAGCAGTCTTATGGGGACTAGCGGTGAGCAGTTCTTC

d_gene: TRBD1
abundance: .
v_gene: TRBV20-1
j_gene: TRBJ2-5
CDR3aa: CSATPGGALEETQYF
CDR3nt: TGCAGTGCGACTCCAGGGGGCGCGCTGGAAGAGACCCAGTACTTC

d_gene: .
abundance: .
v_gene: TRBV27
j_gene: TRBJ1-3
CDR3aa: CASSLVGSLRNTIYF
CDR3nt: TGTGCCAGCAGTTTAGTCGGAAGCCTTAGGAACACCATATATTTT

d_gene: TRBD2
abundance: many
v_gene: TRBV6-5
j_gene: TRBJ2-3
CDR3aa: CASSSPREAGTDTQYF
CDR3nt: TGTGCCAGCAGTTCACCCCGGGAGGCCGGCACAGATACGCAGTATTTT

d_gene: TRBD1
abundance: .
v_gene: TRBV30
j_gene: TRBJ1-1
CDR3aa: CAWPGQGNTEAFF
CDR3nt: TGTGCCTGGCCGGGACAGGGGAACACTGAAGCTTTCTTT

d_gene: TRBD1
abundance: many
v_gene: TRBV7-9
j_gene: TRBJ2-7
CDR3aa: CASSLTGVEQYF
CDR3nt: TGTGCCAGCAGCTTAACAGGGGTCGAGCAGTACTTC

d_gene: .
abundance: many
v_gene: TRBV2
j_gene: TRBJ2-5
CDR3aa: CASTKVRTAFQETQYF
CDR3nt: TGTGCCAGCACCAAGGTCCGGACAGCCTTCCAAGAGACCCAGTACTTC

d_gene: TRBD2
abundance: many
v_gene: TRBV11-2
j_gene: TRBJ2-3
CDR3aa: CASSLLELAADTQYF
CDR3nt: TGTGCCAGCAGCTTACTTGAACTAGCGGCAGATACGCAGTATTTT

d_gene: .
abundance: .
v_gene: TRBV12-3/TRBV12-4
j_gene: TRBJ2-7
CDR3aa: CASSSGLGFGYEQYF
CDR3nt: TGTGCCAGCAGTTCTGGCTTGGGGTTCGGCTACGAGCAGTACTTC

d_gene: .
abundance: once
v_gene: TRBV28
j_gene: TRBJ2-1
CDR3aa: CASSDPAEGTKDEQFF
CDR3nt: TGTGCCAGCAGTGATCCTGCGGAGGGGACAAAGGATGAGCAGTTCTTC

d_gene: .
abundance: many
v_gene: TRBV19
j_gene: TRBJ1-1
CDR3aa: CASSIGTVAMNTEAFF
CDR3nt: TGTGCCAGTAGTATAGGGACAGTCGCAATGAACACTGAAGCTTTCTTT